Shown below are 21 T cell receptor beta chains from a single sample sequenced in a study of blood T cell repertoires in COVID-19. Measured with immunoSEQ multiplex PCR; TCRdb has only the in-frame clones, and not every one. The table records 60,000 to 70,000 clones, roughly 85% of them present only once. Specimen: peripheral blood. The origin of the receptors is a woman aged 60-75 years with acute or convalescent COVID-19.

This chain joins TRBV7-2 and TRBJ2-3; D unresolved. CDR3 size: 16 residues. V lost 3 bases to trimming and J lost 0 bases, with 13 bases between them. Looked up from germline, CDR1 is SGHTA and CDR2 is FQGNSA. The CDR3 DNA is TGTGCCAGCAGCTTCCCGGGTCGAACTAGCACAGATACGCAGTATTTT. Amino acid sequence: CASSFPGRTSTDTQYF. Using reference TRBV7-2 and TRBJ2-3 for the parts outside the CDR3, the full variable domain is GAGVSQSPSNKVTEKGKDVELRCDPISGHTALYWYRQSLGQGLEFLIYFQGNSAPDKSGLPSDRFSAERTGGSVSTLTIQRTQQEDSAVYLCASSFPGRTSTDTQYFGPGTRLTVL.

The rearrangement links TRBV3-1 (or the pseudogene TRBV3-2) to TRBJ1-1, with 7 bases aligning to TRBD1. CDR1 is LGHDT and CDR2 is YNNKEL in the germline V gene (reference sequence). The CDR3 has 14 amino acids. Trimming cost V 0 bases and J 5 bases; bases outside gene matches: 3. The chain's CDR3 is CASSQDGRGTEAFF. Written as DNA, the CDR3 is TGTGCCAGCAGCCAAGATGGCAGGGGGACTGAAGCTTTCTTT.

This chain uses TRBV24-1 with TRBJ2-3; D gene unclear. Trimming left V 6 bases short and J 9 bases short, with 12 bases between. CDR3 length: 12 residues. Germline V gene sequence: CDR1 KGHDR, CDR2 SFDVKD. The CDR3 loop is CATSRSEKTQYF. The CDR3 region has the DNA TGTGCCACCAGTCGGTCGGAGAAAACGCAGTATTTT.

The gene calls are TRBV3-1 (or the pseudogene TRBV3-2) and TRBJ2-1; TRBD2 might be the D (7 bases). The CDR3 covers 16 residues. Trimming took off 2 bases at V and 7 bases at J, with 18 bases between the two ends. Germline CDR1 reads LGHDT; CDR2 reads YNNKEL (reference sequence). This chain's CDR3 is CASSQQWGGPSNEQFF. The CDR3 DNA is TGTGCCAGCAGCCAACAGTGGGGGGGCCCGTCAAATGAGCAGTTCTTC.

The rearrangement links TRBV19 to TRBJ2-1; 9 nucleotides align to TRBD2. V was pared by 8 bases and J by 2 bases, with 7 bases of the junction left unmatched. CDR3 length equals 15 residues. Germline CDR1 LNHDA, CDR2 SQIVND (reference sequence). The chain's CDR3 is CASSVAGGPYNEQFF. As DNA, the CDR3 is TGTGCCAGTTCCGTCGCGGGGGGGCCCTACAATGAGCAGTTCTTC. Together with reference TRBV19 and TRBJ2-1, the CDR3 gives the full variable domain: DGGITQSPKYLFRKEGQNVTLSCEQNLNHDAMYWYRQDPGQGLRLIYYSQIVNDFQKGDIAEGYSVSREKKESFPLTVTSAQKNPTAFYLCASSVAGGPYNEQFFGPGTRLTVL.

The V gene is TRBV4-1, the J gene TRBJ1-1; TRBD1 is a possible D gene (6 bases). Germline lookup yields CDR1 MGHRA and CDR2 YSYEKL. The CDR3 length is 18 residues. The ends were cut back, 2 bases at V and 4 bases at J, with 23 bases in the middle. The CDR3 loop reads CASSQRSGEMGGVTEAFF. CDR3 nucleotides: TGCGCCAGCAGCCAAAGAAGCGGGGAGATGGGGGGCGTCACTGAAGCTTTCTTT.

This clone came up once. This chain uses TRBV27 with TRBJ2-1; D is uncertain. The CDR3 sequence is 13 residues long. The germline V gene has CDR1 MNHEY and CDR2 SMNVEV (reference sequence). Trimming removed 5 bases from V and 4 bases from J, with 9 bases in between. CDR3 region: CASSRLGYNEQFF. CDR3 in DNA: TGTGCCAGCAGTCGCCTCGGTTACAATGAGCAGTTCTTC.

The chain carries TRBV7-9 and TRBJ1-3; D is unresolved. The length of the CDR3 is 15 residues. V was trimmed by 5 bases and J by 4 bases, leaving 15 bases between them. The V gene's germline CDR1 is SEHNR and CDR2 FQNEAQ (reference sequence). DNA of the CDR3: TGTGCCAGCAGCCAAGGGAGGGCCGGAGGAAACACCATATATTTT. Translation: CASSQGRAGGNTIYF.

The chain links TRBV5-8 to TRBJ2-5; no definite D call. CDR1 is SGHTS and CDR2 is YDEGEE in the germline V gene. This CDR3 is built from 14 residues. With 2 bases removed from V and 2 bases from J, the gap between germline ends came to 10 bases. CDR3 protein: CASSFVTPQETQYF. The CDR3 DNA reads as TGTGCCAGCAGCTTTGTGACTCCGCAAGAGACCCAGTACTTC.

In its sample, this clone was seen once. The chain is built from TRBV7-9 and TRBJ1-2; D is ambiguous. V was cut by 1 base and J by 5 bases, with 11 bases left in between. Germline CDR1 and CDR2: SEHNR and FQNEAQ (reference sequence). The CDR3 totals 14 residues. The CDR3 loop is CASSLGTGPYGYTF. The CDR3 DNA follows: TGTGCCAGCAGCTTAGGGACTGGGCCATATGGCTACACCTTC.

Note on this clone: The identical CDR3 is also encoded by other nucleotide sequences in the sample. The genes are TRBV28 and TRBJ1-1; 10 positions agree with TRBD1. This CDR3 is built from 14 residues. The V and J ends lost 3 bases and 4 bases, in that order; junction bases with no gene match: 2. Looked up from germline, CDR1 is MDHEN and CDR2 is SYDVKM. CDR3 DNA sequence: TGTGCCAGCAGTTTCGGACAGGGGGGCACTGAAGCTTTCTTT. Translation gives CASSFGQGGTEAFF.

This chain joins TRBV7-9 and TRBJ1-2; D is unresolved. Germline V gene lookup returns CDR1 SEHNR and CDR2 FQNEAQ (reference sequence). Trimming left V 0 bases short and J 2 bases short, with 16 bases between. The CDR3 runs 17 residues. Here the CDR3 DNA reads TGTGCCAGCAGCTTAGCAGGAGGGCCCGAGAACAACTATGGCTACACCTTC. Amino acid sequence: CASSLAGGPENNYGYTF. The variable domain in full, completed from reference TRBV7-9 and TRBJ1-2, reads DTGVSQNPRHKITKRGQNVTFRCDPISEHNRLYWYRQTLGQGPEFLTYFQNEAQLEKSRLLSDRFSAERPKGSFSTLEIQRTEQGDSAMYLCASSLAGGPENNYGYTFGSGTRLTVV.

In DNA form, the CDR3 reads TGTGCCAGCAGCCAAGGGACAGGGGGCTCCTACGAGCAGTACTTC. Its protein is CASSQGTGGSYEQYF. The genes are TRBV4-2 and TRBJ2-7, with 10 bases that match TRBD1. This CDR3 contains 15 residues. CDR1 is LGHNA, CDR2 YNFKEQ, per germline. The junction had 0 bases not matched to a gene; V was cut back by 1 base and J by 0 bases.

This clone came up a few times. This chain uses TRBV19 with TRBJ1-1; D remains ambiguous. CDR1 is LNHDA and CDR2 is SQIVND in the germline V gene (reference sequence). The V end lost 6 bases, the J end lost 5 bases, and 25 bases lay between the germline ends. This CDR3 contains 17 residues. The CDR3 region has the DNA TGTGCCAGTAGGAGTTCGCTACTTAGACGGGGAAGGACTGAAGCTTTCTTT. This codes for CASRSSLLRRGRTEAFF.

V usage is TRBV6-5 and J usage is TRBJ2-7, with D perhaps matching TRBD2 (5 bases). The V end was cut by 6 bases, the J end by 4 bases, with 10 bases between. The CDR3 loop spans 12 amino acids. Germline V gene sequence: CDR1 MNHEY, CDR2 SVGAGI. CDR3 bases: TGTGCCAGCAGCCGGACTGATTACGAGCAGTACTTC. It is translated as CASSRTDYEQYF.

J is TRBJ2-1 and V is TRBV19; D is possibly TRBD2 (5 bases). The germline V gene has CDR1 LNHDA and CDR2 SQIVND (reference sequence). The CDR3 totals 12 residues. Trimming removed 2 bases at V and 14 bases at J, with 13 bases between. CDR3 nucleotide sequence: TGTGCCAGTAGTATATCAGAGGGCAAGGAGTTCTTC. Translated: CASSISEGKEFF.

The rearrangement links TRBV19 to TRBJ2-1, with 7 bases that match TRBD2. Germline V lookup: CDR1 LNHDA, CDR2 SQIVND (reference sequence). J lost 5 bases, V lost 3 bases, and 7 bases had no gene match. The CDR3 is made up of 15 amino acids. CDR3: CASSISSGLHNEQFF. In DNA, the CDR3 is TGTGCCAGTAGTATTTCTAGCGGACTACACAATGAGCAGTTCTTC. Drawing the rest from reference TRBV19 and TRBJ2-1, the complete variable domain is DGGITQSPKYLFRKEGQNVTLSCEQNLNHDAMYWYRQDPGQGLRLIYYSQIVNDFQKGDIAEGYSVSREKKESFPLTVTSAQKNPTAFYLCASSISSGLHNEQFFGPGTRLTVL.

This clone is a singleton in its sample. The J gene is TRBJ1-1, the V gene TRBV28; D is undetermined. V lost 3 bases to trimming and J lost 1 base, with 9 bases between them. Germline CDR1 and CDR2: MDHEN and SYDVKM. The CDR3 runs to 14 residues. CDR3 DNA: TGTGCCAGCAGTTTGCCCGCAGGGAACACTGAAGCTTTCTTT. It encodes CASSLPAGNTEAFF.

The V call is TRBV18, the J call TRBJ1-5; possible D gene TRBD1, 5 bases. Trimming removed 5 bases at V and 5 bases at J, with 10 bases between. The germline gives CDR1 KGHSH, CDR2 LQKENI. The CDR3 spans 13 residues. Here the CDR3 reads CASSSGVDQPQHF. CDR3 coding DNA: TGTGCCAGCTCATCGGGGGTCGATCAGCCCCAGCATTTT.

The table lists this clone with a few counts. The chain carries TRBV5-1 and TRBJ2-5; 8 bases match TRBD1. The J segment lost 5 bases and the V segment lost 5 bases, leaving 11 bases of the junction unmatched. Germline CDR1 and CDR2: SGHRS and YFSETQ. CDR3 length equals 15 residues. This CDR3 is CASSYGQGGRETQYF. The CDR3 DNA reads as TGCGCCAGCAGTTATGGACAGGGAGGTAGGGAGACCCAGTACTTC.

This chain uses TRBV5-4 with TRBJ1-4; maybe TRBD1 (6 bases). Germline-derived CDR1 and CDR2 are SGHNT and YYREEE (reference sequence). The CDR3 loop spans 14 amino acids. V was pared by 4 bases and J by 4 bases, with 11 bases between. CDR3 loop: CASSPTGRNEKLFF. CDR3 sequence (DNA): TGTGCCAGCAGCCCGACAGGCCGTAATGAAAAACTGTTTTTT.